This TCR beta chain is drawn from a study of Tregs in tolerant kidney transplant recipients. Whole-study results and caveats: The most relevant donor-specific Treg TCRbeta repertoire apparently came from expansion with activated donor B cells.

V was cut by 5 bases and J by 4 bases, with 12 bases left in between. This CDR3 comprises 14 residues. CDR1 is SGHNT and CDR2 is YYREEE in the germline V gene (reference sequence). A remark on this clone: As yet, its antigen is unknown.

Unstimulated regulatory T cells (CD4+CD25+CD127-), CD4+CD25- non-regulatory cells, CD4 and CD8 cells were FACS-sorted from thawed PBMCs. The assay was immunoSEQ multiplex PCR, and TCRdb's table has in-frame clones only and misses some. Of under 300,000 clones listed, approximately 83% are singletons. The sample consisted of CD4+ T cells from blood. This receptor was taken from a human donor in good health. V gene TRBV5-4 combines with J gene TRBJ1-4, with no clear D. The CDR3 coding sequence is TGTGCCAGCAGTTCTGGACTGGGTAATGAAAAACTGTTTTTT. This codes for CASSSGLGNEKLFF. The full variable domain, rest sourced from reference TRBV5-4 and TRBJ1-4, is ETGVTQSPTHLIKTRGQQVTLRCSSQSGHNTVSWYQQALGQGPQFIFQYYREEENGRGNFPPRFSGLQFPNYSSELNVNALELDDSALYLCASSSGLGNEKLFFGSGTQLSVL.